Listed below are T cell receptor beta chains from one sample, sequenced in a study of cytomegalovirus exposure and HLA in healthy donors. Method: immunoSEQ multiplex PCR; TCRdb's copy keeps in-frame clones and lacks some. This sample carries under 200,000 clones, over 75% of them seen once, and the ten largest clones take 1%. The sample comprised PBMCs. These receptors were obtained from a woman between 50 and 59 years old in good health and CMV-seropositive. CDR3s include the opening cysteine and the closing phenylalanine or tryptophan. D genes are given only for firm matches. Clone size is shown for a subset of rows, as once, few, many or a class of expanded clone.

CDR3,DNA,size,length,J,D,V
CASSLAGGPREQYF,TGTGCCAGCAGCTTAGCGGGAGGGCCCCGCGAGCAGTACTTC,NA,14,TRBJ2-7,TRBD2,TRBV28
CASSPDSQSSYNEQFF,TGTGCCAGCAGCCCCGACTCGCAGAGCTCCTACAATGAGCAGTTCTTC,NA,16,TRBJ2-1,NA,TRBV11-3
CASSSDSRDYTF,TGCGCCAGCAGCTCGGACAGTCGGGATTACACCTTC,NA,12,TRBJ1-2,NA,TRBV5-1
CASSFLAGGHGELFF,TGTGCCAGCAGCTTCCTAGCGGGAGGTCACGGGGAGCTGTTTTTT,few,15,TRBJ2-2,TRBD2,TRBV7-8
CASSSTGSSYNSPLHF,TGTGCCAGTAGTAGTACAGGGAGCTCCTATAATTCACCCCTCCACTTT,NA,16,TRBJ1-6,NA,TRBV19
CASSLPSGRPYEQYF,TGTGCCAGCAGCTTACCTAGCGGGAGGCCCTACGAGCAGTACTTC,NA,15,TRBJ2-7,TRBD2,TRBV5-4
CASSGDRLNEKLFF,TGTGCCAGCAGTGGAGACAGGCTTAATGAAAAACTGTTTTTT,NA,14,TRBJ1-4,NA,TRBV27
CASSSSRDRGQRNTEAFF,TGTGCCAGCAGCTCGTCCCGGGACAGGGGCCAAAGGAACACTGAAGCTTTCTTT,NA,18,TRBJ1-1,TRBD1,TRBV5-4
CSAGRTPYEQYF,TGCAGCGCGGGAAGGACTCCTTACGAGCAGTACTTC,NA,12,TRBJ2-7,NA,TRBV29-1
CSASRASGCTF,TGCAGTGCCAGCAGGGCGTCGGGCTGCACCTTC,NA,11,TRBJ1-2,NA,TRBV20-1
CASSPGVYEQYF,TGTGCCAGCAGCCCAGGGGTTTACGAGCAGTACTTC,NA,12,TRBJ2-7,NA,TRBV2
CASSRGTTTDTQYF,TGTGCCAGCAGTAGAGGGACTACCACAGATACGCAGTATTTT,NA,14,TRBJ2-3,TRBD2,TRBV7-8
CASSQPRRGAYGYTF,TGCGCCAGCAGCCAACCCCGCCGGGGGGCTTATGGCTACACCTTC,NA,15,TRBJ1-2,NA,TRBV4-1
CASSYSIGLSATEAFF,TGTGCCAGCAGTTACTCGATTGGCCTTTCCGCCACTGAAGCTTTCTTT,NA,16,TRBJ1-1,NA,TRBV6-5